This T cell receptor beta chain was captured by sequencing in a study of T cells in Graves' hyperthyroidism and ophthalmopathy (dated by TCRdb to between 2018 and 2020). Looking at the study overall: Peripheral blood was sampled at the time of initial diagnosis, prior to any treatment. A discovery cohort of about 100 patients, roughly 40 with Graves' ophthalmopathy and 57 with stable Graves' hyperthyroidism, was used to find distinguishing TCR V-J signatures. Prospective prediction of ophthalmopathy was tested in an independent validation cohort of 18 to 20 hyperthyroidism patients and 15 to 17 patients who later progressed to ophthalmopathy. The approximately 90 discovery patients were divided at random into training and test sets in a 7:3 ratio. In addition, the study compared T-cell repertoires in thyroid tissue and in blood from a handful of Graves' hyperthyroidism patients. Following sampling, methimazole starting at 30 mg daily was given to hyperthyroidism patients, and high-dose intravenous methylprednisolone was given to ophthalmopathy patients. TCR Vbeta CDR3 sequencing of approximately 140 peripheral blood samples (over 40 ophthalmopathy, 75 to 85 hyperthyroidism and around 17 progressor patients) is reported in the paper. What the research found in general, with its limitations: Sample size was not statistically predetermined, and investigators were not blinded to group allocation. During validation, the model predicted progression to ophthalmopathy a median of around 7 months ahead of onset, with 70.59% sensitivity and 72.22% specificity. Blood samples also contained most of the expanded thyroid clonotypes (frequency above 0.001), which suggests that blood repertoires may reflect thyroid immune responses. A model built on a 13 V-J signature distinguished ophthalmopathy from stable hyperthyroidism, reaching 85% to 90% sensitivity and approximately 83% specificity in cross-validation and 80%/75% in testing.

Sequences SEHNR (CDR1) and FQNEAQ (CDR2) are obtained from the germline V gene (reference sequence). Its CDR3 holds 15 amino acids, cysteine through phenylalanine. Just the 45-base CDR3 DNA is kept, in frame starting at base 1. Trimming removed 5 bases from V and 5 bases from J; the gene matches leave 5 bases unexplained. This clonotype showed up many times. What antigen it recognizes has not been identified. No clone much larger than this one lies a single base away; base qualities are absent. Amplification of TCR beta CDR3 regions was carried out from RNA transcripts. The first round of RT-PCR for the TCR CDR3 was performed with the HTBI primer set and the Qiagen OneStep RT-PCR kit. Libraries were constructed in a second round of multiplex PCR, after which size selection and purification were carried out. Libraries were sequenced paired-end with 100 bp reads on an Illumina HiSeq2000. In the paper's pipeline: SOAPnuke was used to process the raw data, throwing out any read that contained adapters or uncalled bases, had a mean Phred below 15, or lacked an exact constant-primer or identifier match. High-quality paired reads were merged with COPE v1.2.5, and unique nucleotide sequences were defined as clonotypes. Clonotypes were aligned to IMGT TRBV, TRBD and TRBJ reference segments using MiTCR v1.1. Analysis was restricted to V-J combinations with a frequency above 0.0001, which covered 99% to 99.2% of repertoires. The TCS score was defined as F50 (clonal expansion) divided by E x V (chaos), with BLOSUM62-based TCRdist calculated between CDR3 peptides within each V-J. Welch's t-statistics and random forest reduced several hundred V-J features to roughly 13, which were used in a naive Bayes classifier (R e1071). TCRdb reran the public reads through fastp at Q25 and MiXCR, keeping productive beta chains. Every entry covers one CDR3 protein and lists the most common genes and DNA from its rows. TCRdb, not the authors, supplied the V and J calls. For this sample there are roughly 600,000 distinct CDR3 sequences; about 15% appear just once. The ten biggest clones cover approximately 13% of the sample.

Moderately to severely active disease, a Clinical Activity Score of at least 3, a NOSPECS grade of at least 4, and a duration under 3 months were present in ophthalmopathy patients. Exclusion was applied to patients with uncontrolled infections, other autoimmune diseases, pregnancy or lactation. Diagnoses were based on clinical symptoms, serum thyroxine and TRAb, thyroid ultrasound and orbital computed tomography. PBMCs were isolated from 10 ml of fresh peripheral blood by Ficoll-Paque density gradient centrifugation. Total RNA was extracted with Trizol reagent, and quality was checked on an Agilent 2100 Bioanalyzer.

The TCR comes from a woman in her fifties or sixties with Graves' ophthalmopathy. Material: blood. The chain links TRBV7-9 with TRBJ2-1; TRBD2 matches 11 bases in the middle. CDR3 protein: CASSRRGLADNEQFF. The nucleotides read TGTGCCAGCAGCCGAAGGGGACTAGCGGACAATGAGCAGTTCTTC.